What follows are 21 T cell receptor beta chains derived from one specimen sequenced in a study of PD-1 and CTLA-4 blockade in melanoma listed by TCRdb under 2021. Preparation of the library involved the immunoSEQ multiplex PCR assay. Drawn from immuneACCESS, this table holds only the in-frame rearrangements with V and J called that TCRdb kept. Clones are partly lost; checked studies trace under half to an unresolved V gene and leave the rest unexplained. This sample comprises some 15,000 clones, about 69% of them detected only once. The top ten constitute 15% to 20% of the sample. The sequencing here drew on CD8+ T cells from peripheral blood, taken before anti-PD-1 treatment. The source of these receptors is a human donor with melanoma.

The chain is built from TRBV29-1 and TRBJ2-5; D not certain. Germline CDR1 is SQVTM and CDR2 is ANQGSEA. The CDR3 is 19 amino acids. The V end lost 1 base, the J end lost 0 bases, and 24 bases lay between the germline ends. The CDR3 sequence: CSVEGRWATPETYQETQYF. The CDR3, as DNA: TGCAGCGTTGAAGGCCGGTGGGCTACCCCAGAAACGTACCAAGAGACCCAGTACTTC.

The CDR3 is CASSYPSGQGGYNEQFF. Written as DNA, the CDR3 is TGTGCCAGCAGTTACCCCTCGGGACAGGGGGGCTACAATGAGCAGTTCTTC. This chain connects TRBV6-2 or TRBV6-3 to TRBJ2-1, with 11 bases lining up with TRBD1. The V segment lost 2 bases and the J segment 3 bases; nucleotides outside the gene matches: 6. This CDR3 contains 17 residues. CDR1 and CDR2 (germline): MNHEY, SVGEGT.

The rearrangement joins TRBV5-6 to TRBJ2-1, with 10 bases that match TRBD2. V shed 3 bases and J 6 bases; nucleotides not matched to a gene: 9. Germline V gene sequence: CDR1 SGHDT, CDR2 YYEEEE. The CDR3 extends over 16 amino acids. The CDR3 sequence: CASSSLSGTSVNEQFF. The CDR3 bases are TGTGCCAGCAGCTCCCTATCCGGGACTAGCGTCAATGAGCAGTTCTTC.

J is TRBJ1-4 and V is TRBV7-9; weak D call: TRBD1 (5 bases). V lost 1 base to trimming and J lost 14 bases, with 14 bases between them. Germline CDR1 SEHNR, CDR2 FQNEAQ (reference sequence). The length of the CDR3 is 13 residues. The CDR3 nucleotides are TGTGCCAGCAGCTTAGTGGGTGGTAGGGGCCTGTTTTTT. Amino acids: CASSLVGGRGLFF.

The rearrangement uses TRBV12-3 or TRBV12-4 and TRBJ1-2, with D possibly being TRBD1 (5 bases). V was clipped by 7 bases and J by 7 bases, with 13 bases between them. The CDR3 has 12 amino acids. CDR3 coding DNA: TGTGCCAGCACCCAGGGTAGGATTGGCTACACCTTC. Its translation is CASTQGRIGYTF.

The genes are TRBV5-5 and TRBJ1-3; D gene ambiguous. The CDR3 sequence is 16 residues long. CDR1 SGHKS and CDR2 YYEKEE come from the germline V gene (reference sequence). Between the trimmed V and J ends, which lost 3 bases and 3 bases, there was a span of 16 bases. The CDR3 DNA reads as TGTGCCAGCAGCTCACGACTCCCCGGGAGTGGAAACACCATATATTTT. Encoded protein: CASSSRLPGSGNTIYF.

V gene TRBV29-1 combines with J gene TRBJ2-7; 11 positions match TRBD1. Germline assignment: CDR1 SQVTM and CDR2 ANQGSEA. This CDR3 spans 13 amino acids. V lost 5 bases to trimming and J lost 5 bases; unmatched junction nucleotides: 5. The CDR3: CSVRDRGFHEQYF. CDR3 coding DNA: TGCAGCGTTCGGGACAGGGGGTTCCACGAGCAGTACTTC.

J is TRBJ1-2 and V is TRBV7-9, with TRBD1 identical over 11 bases. Germline V gene data show CDR1 as SEHNR and CDR2 as FQNEAQ (reference sequence). This CDR3 has 13 amino acids. Trimming removed 5 bases from V and 4 bases from J; junction bases left unmatched: 0. The CDR3 region is CASSGTGGYGYTF. The CDR3 DNA reads as TGTGCCAGCAGCGGGACAGGGGGCTATGGCTACACCTTC.

The chain uses TRBV27 and TRBJ2-7; weak D call: TRBD1 (6 bases). V was trimmed by 3 bases and J by 6 bases, leaving 18 bases between them. CDR1 MNHEY and CDR2 SMNVEV come from the germline V gene (reference sequence). The CDR3 runs to 15 residues. This CDR3 reads CASSLGATSSSEQYF. The DNA of the CDR3 is TGTGCCAGCAGTTTGGGGGCGACCTCAAGTAGCGAGCAGTACTTC.

V is TRBV11-2 and J is TRBJ2-3, with TRBD1 matching over 7 bases. This CDR3 spans 15 amino acids. The V and J ends lost 4 bases and 2 bases, in that order; junction bases with no gene match: 6. Per the germline V gene, CDR1 is SGHAT and CDR2 is FQNNGV. CDR3 protein: CASSYTGAYTDTQYF. The CDR3 DNA sequence: TGTGCCAGCAGCTATACAGGGGCGTACACAGATACGCAGTATTTT.

V is TRBV27 and J is TRBJ2-7; no definite D call. Germline CDR1 and CDR2: MNHEY and SMNVEV (reference sequence). This CDR3 has 17 amino acids. V shed 2 bases and J shed 7 bases, with 24 bases lying between them. The CDR3: CASSLGSIDGLSKEQYF. In nucleotides, the CDR3 is TGTGCCAGCAGTTTAGGATCCATCGACGGGCTATCTAAAGAGCAGTACTTC.

V and J are TRBV10-1 and TRBJ2-5; 8 bases fit TRBD1. CDR1 is WNHNN and CDR2 is SYGVQD in the germline V gene (reference sequence). The junction had 1 base not matched to a gene; V was cut back by 2 bases and J by 2 bases. This CDR3 is 14 amino acids long. The CDR3, as DNA: TGCGCCAGCAGTGAGAACAGGGGGCAAGAGACCCAGTACTTC. It codes for CASSENRGQETQYF.

The sample holds one count of this clone. The V call is TRBV27, the J call TRBJ1-5; D is uncertain. The germline gives CDR1 MNHEY, CDR2 SMNVEV (reference sequence). V was trimmed by 4 bases and J by 0 bases, leaving 7 bases between them. The length of the CDR3 is 14 residues. The CDR3 nucleotides read TGTGCCAGCAGTTCCGGGAGTAGCAATCAGCCCCAGCATTTT. It yields the protein CASSSGSSNQPQHF.

By share, this clone counts as medium-sized. The J gene is TRBJ1-1, the V gene TRBV14; D gene uncertain. V was pared by 1 base and J by 5 bases, with 8 bases between. Germline V lookup: CDR1 SGHDN, CDR2 FVKESK. The CDR3 is 13 residues long. As DNA, the CDR3 is TGTGCCAGCAGCCAAGGTCATTTTACTGAAGCTTTCTTT. It yields the protein CASSQGHFTEAFF.

The chain combines TRBV25-1 with TRBJ2-7; no definite D call. V lost 6 bases, J lost 4 bases, and 16 bases lay in between. The CDR3 is made up of 14 amino acids. CDR1 is MGHDK, CDR2 SYGVNS, per germline. CDR3 coding DNA: TGTGCCAGCAGGGGCGCAGGAGTCGCATACGAGCAGTACTTC. It yields the protein CASRGAGVAYEQYF.

The genes are TRBV11-3 and TRBJ2-3; 9 bases match TRBD2. The CDR3 extends over 16 amino acids. CDR1 is SGHNT and CDR2 is YENEEA in the germline V gene. J was trimmed by 1 base and V by 5 bases; bases with no gene match: 7. CDR3 residues: CASSPGIAGGTDTQYF. The DNA of the CDR3 is TGTGCCAGCAGCCCAGGGATAGCGGGGGGCACAGATACGCAGTATTTT.

J is TRBJ2-1 and V is TRBV7-9, with 10 bases aligning to TRBD2. Trimming removed 6 bases from V and 7 bases from J; junction bases left unmatched: 9. CDR1 and CDR2 (germline): SEHNR, FQNEAQ (reference sequence). The CDR3 spans 15 residues. The CDR3: CASSFTSGTWNEQFF. The CDR3 DNA follows: TGTGCCAGCAGTTTCACTAGCGGGACCTGGAATGAGCAGTTCTTC.

This chain uses TRBV11-3 with TRBJ2-7; D unclear. The CDR3 covers 13 residues. CDR1 SGHNT and CDR2 YENEEA come from the germline V gene. V was shortened by 0 bases and J by 3 bases, with 6 bases between the two germline ends. CDR3 region: CASSLDRSYEQYF. The DNA of the CDR3 is TGTGCCAGCAGCTTAGACCGGAGCTACGAGCAGTACTTC.

This clone was observed a single time. The chain links TRBV15 to TRBJ2-7; TRBD1 matches at 9 bases. The CDR3 has 15 residues. J was trimmed by 3 bases and V by 5 bases; bases with no gene match: 8. The germline CDR1 and CDR2 sequences are LNHNV and YYDKDF (reference sequence). The CDR3 here is CATSWRQGVFYEQYF. The CDR3 nucleotides are TGTGCCACCAGCTGGAGACAGGGGGTATTCTACGAGCAGTACTTC.

V gene TRBV19 combines with J gene TRBJ1-4; 7 bases are a match to TRBD1. The ends lost 4 bases at V and 5 bases at J; junction bases unmatched: 4. The germline gives CDR1 LNHDA, CDR2 SQIVND (reference sequence). The CDR3 is 14 residues long. CDR3 coding DNA: TGTGCCAGTAGTAAAGGGACAGAGAATGAAAAACTGTTTTTT. Translation: CASSKGTENEKLFF.

V is TRBV4-2 and J is TRBJ2-3; 8 nucleotides align to TRBD2. Germline CDR1 is LGHNA and CDR2 is YNFKEQ. The CDR3 runs 15 residues. After removal of 2 bases from V and 5 bases from J, the junction contained 6 bases not matched to a gene. The chain's CDR3 is CASSQIAGSGDTQYF. The CDR3 DNA reads as TGTGCCAGCAGCCAAATAGCGGGATCTGGAGATACGCAGTATTTT.